These 7 T cell receptor beta chains came from one sample sequenced in a study of T cell repertoires in cytomegalovirus infection. No antigen is known for these receptors. In TCRdb, the reads were re-called with MiXCR into one record per CDR3 protein. The data show hundreds of thousands of distinct CDR3 sequences, more than 40% seen once. The material sequenced was cultured PBMCs, taken from culture after CMV antigen stimulation. All receptors derive from a human donor in good health (CMV status not recorded). Some clones in this sample may be carry-over from other donors' samples.

The chain uses TRBV12-3 or TRBV12-4 and TRBJ2-2, with D possibly matching TRBD1 (6 bases). Trimming stripped 10 bases from V and 5 bases from J, with 14 bases between. The CDR3 is made up of 13 amino acids. DNA for the CDR3: TGTGCCACCTATCACAGGGTTACCGGGGAGCTGTTTTTT. Its protein is CATYHRVTGELFF.

In its sample, this clonotype was seen once. A much bigger clone sits one base away, suggesting this may be a read error. The rearrangement links TRBV7-2 to TRBJ1-1, with D perhaps matching TRBD1 (5 bases). The germline V and J ends were trimmed by 5 bases and 4 bases, with 17 bases remaining between them. Germline V CDR1 and CDR2: SGHTA, FQGNSA. The CDR3 contains 15 residues. CDR3 region: CASSHNTGIPTEAFF. DNA for the CDR3: TGTGCCAGCAGCCACAACACAGGAATCCCCACTGAAGCTTTCTTT.

The chain links TRBV7-9 to TRBJ2-1; 7 nucleotides line up with TRBD2. CDR1 is SEHNR and CDR2 is FQNEAQ in the germline V gene (reference sequence). Trimming took 5 bases from V and 6 from J; bases not matched to a gene: 1. This CDR3 comprises 12 residues. The CDR3 bases are TGTGCCAGCAGCAGGGAGGGCAATGAGCAGTTCTTC. Translation: CASSREGNEQFF. The variable domain in full, completed from reference TRBV7-9 and TRBJ2-1, reads DTGVSQNPRHKITKRGQNVTFRCDPISEHNRLYWYRQTLGQGPEFLTYFQNEAQLEKSRLLSDRFSAERPKGSFSTLEIQRTEQGDSAMYLCASSREGNEQFFGPGTRLTVL.

J is TRBJ2-1 and V is TRBV6-5, with 7 nucleotides matching TRBD1. J lost 4 bases, V lost 2 bases, and 2 bases had no gene match. This CDR3 region has 14 residues. Per germline, CDR1 MNHEY and CDR2 SVGAGI. The CDR3 here is CASSYATGYNEQFF. CDR3 nucleotides: TGTGCCAGCAGTTACGCGACAGGGTACAATGAGCAGTTCTTC.

V and J are TRBV10-3 and TRBJ2-1; TRBD2 aligns across 7 bases. Germline assignment: CDR1 ENHRY and CDR2 SYGVKD. V lost 0 bases and J lost 7; bases outside the gene matches: 18. The CDR3 contains 19 residues. The CDR3 reads CAISESGGGGSGPRNEQFF. The CDR3 DNA reads TGTGCCATCAGTGAGTCTGGGGGGGGTGGAAGCGGCCCAAGGAATGAGCAGTTCTTC.

The chain uses TRBV7-6 and TRBJ2-5; D unresolved. Germline V gene lookup returns CDR1 SGHVS and CDR2 FNYEAQ. This CDR3 comprises 14 residues. Trimming pared 2 bases from V and 3 bases from J, leaving 10 bases between. CDR3 protein: CASSLTNTEETQYF. In nucleotides, the CDR3 is TGTGCCAGCAGCTTAACCAACACAGAAGAGACCCAGTACTTC.

There are a few counts of this clonotype. J is TRBJ2-1 and V is TRBV7-8; 9 bases line up with TRBD2. The CDR3 has 14 amino acids. The germline CDR1 and CDR2 sequences are SGHVS and FQNEAQ. V gave up 10 bases and J gave up 1 base; unmatched junction bases: 5. CDR3 loop: CATLAGVSYNEQFF. The CDR3 DNA reads TGTGCCACGTTAGCGGGGGTGTCCTACAATGAGCAGTTCTTC.